This TCR beta chain comes out of a study of response to subunit inactivated influenza vaccine. Whole-study findings and limits: Only a handful of new T cells, the authors suggested, are recruited with each seasonal influenza vaccination.

Germline trimming cut 4 bases from V and 4 bases from J; bases unmatched to any gene: 7. This CDR3 is built from 15 residues. Germline CDR1 and CDR2: SGHRS and YFSETQ. TCRdb re-called the RT-PCR reads with MiXCR, one entry per CDR3 protein. This table has around 480,000 distinct CDR3 sequences, approximately 11% appearing once. As concerns this clonotype: Its antigen is not identified.

The receptor's source is a man aged 50 to 59 who received an inactivated influenza vaccine. The V gene is TRBV5-1, the J gene TRBJ2-1; TRBD2 matches at 8 bases. The source was PBMCs from blood, collected more than 35 days after vaccination. CDR3 sequence reads: CASSPAGGLYNEQFF. The CDR3 DNA is TGCGCCAGCAGCCCGGCGGGGGGCTTGTACAATGAGCAGTTCTTC.